The 23 T cell receptor beta chains below were found in one sample sequenced in a study of T cell responses to AZD1222 COVID-19 vaccine. Sequencing used immunoSEQ multiplex PCR; TCRdb keeps in-frame clones, though not all of them. The table shows some 180,000 clones, with about 93% occurring only once. The specimen comprised peripheral blood, sampled 28 days after the second AZD1222 dose. The receptors were gathered from an adult who received the AZD1222 COVID-19 vaccine.

This rearrangement joins TRBV27 to TRBJ2-5; D may be TRBD2 (6 bases). Germline V CDR1 and CDR2: MNHEY, SMNVEV (reference sequence). The V and J ends lost 2 bases and 2 bases respectively, with 12 bases between them. The CDR3 totals 15 residues. This chain's CDR3 is CASSLGRTIQETQYF. The CDR3 DNA is TGTGCCAGCAGTTTAGGAAGGACTATACAAGAGACCCAGTACTTC.

V gene TRBV2 combines with J gene TRBJ2-5; TRBD2 might be the D (6 bases). CDR3 length: 14 amino acids. From germline, CDR1 is SNHLY and CDR2 FYNNEI. The ends were cut back, 0 bases at V and 9 bases at J, with 14 bases in the middle. The CDR3 spells CASSEAPGRRPQYF. The CDR3 coding sequence is TGTGCCAGCAGTGAAGCGCCAGGGAGGAGGCCCCAGTACTTC.

CDR3 sequence reads: CASSYSTRPGGNTIYF. CDR3 coding DNA: TGTGCCAGCAGTTACTCGACACGGCCGGGAGGAAACACCATATATTTT. This sequence joins TRBV6-5 and TRBJ1-3; D remains ambiguous. This CDR3 spans 16 amino acids. V shed 0 bases and J shed 4 bases, with 13 bases lying between them. Germline CDR1 and CDR2: MNHEY and SVGAGI.

The chain recombines TRBV10-3 with TRBJ2-7; maybe TRBD1 (6 bases). CDR3 length equals 14 residues. V shed 3 bases and J shed 3 bases, with 12 bases lying between them. CDR1 is ENHRY and CDR2 is SYGVKD in the germline V gene. The CDR3 DNA reads as TGTGCCATCAGTGACGGGCAGGGGATCTACGAGCAGTACTTC. It encodes CAISDGQGIYEQYF.

The J gene is TRBJ2-2, the V gene TRBV5-1; D perhaps matches TRBD2 (6 bases). The CDR3 has 14 amino acids. Trimming stripped 2 bases from V and 5 bases from J, with 10 bases between. Germline values: CDR1 SGHRS, CDR2 YFSETQ. CDR3 DNA sequence: TGCGCCAGCAGCTTAGGGACTCCTACCGGGGAGCTGTTTTTT. It yields the protein CASSLGTPTGELFF.

The V gene is TRBV18, the J gene TRBJ2-6; the D gene is possibly TRBD1 (6 bases). Deletions cut 0 bases from V and 1 base from J, with 19 bases between. CDR1 and CDR2 (germline): KGHSH, LQKENI. The CDR3 has 20 residues. The CDR3 protein is CASSPPGHAFRQSGANVLTF. In DNA form, the CDR3 reads TGTGCCAGCTCACCACCGGGACACGCGTTTCGCCAATCTGGGGCCAACGTCCTGACTTTC.

The chain combines TRBV11-2 with TRBJ2-1; 7 nucleotides align to TRBD2. The trim removed 3 bases at V and 0 bases at J, leaving 8 bases unmatched. Germline V lookup: CDR1 SGHAT, CDR2 FQNNGV. The CDR3 is made up of 17 amino acids. The CDR3 DNA follows: TGTGCCAGCAGCTTTTTTCCCCGCGGGAGCTCCTACAATGAGCAGTTCTTC. This sequence encodes CASSFFPRGSSYNEQFF.

This rearrangement joins TRBV9 to TRBJ1-1; no clear D gene. The germline gives CDR1 SGDLS, CDR2 YYNGEE. This CDR3 region has 15 residues. Trimming left V 0 bases short and J 6 bases short, with 15 bases between. As DNA, the CDR3 is TGTGCCAGCAGCGTAGATCCCCTCCCCGGGGCTGAAGCTTTCTTT. This translates into CASSVDPLPGAEAFF.

The CDR3 region is CSVGSTGGPYEQYF. The CDR3 nucleotides are TGCAGCGTTGGTTCGACAGGGGGCCCCTACGAGCAGTACTTC. The V call is TRBV29-1, the J call TRBJ2-7, with TRBD1 matching 10 bases. V gave up 4 bases and J gave up 2 bases; unmatched junction bases: 5. Germline-derived CDR1 and CDR2 are SQVTM and ANQGSEA. There are 14 residues in the CDR3.

V and J are TRBV11-2 and TRBJ2-1, with TRBD2 matching 8 bases. V dropped 7 bases and J dropped 3; count of bases not matched to a gene: 5. This CDR3 comprises 14 residues. The V gene's germline CDR1 is SGHAT and CDR2 FQNNGV. CDR3 in amino acids: CASKAGGLYNEQFF. The DNA of the CDR3 is TGTGCCAGCAAGGCGGGGGGACTCTACAATGAGCAGTTCTTC.

V and J are TRBV6-5 and TRBJ2-1, with D unresolved. The V gene lost 6 bases and the J gene lost 5 bases, with 8 bases spanning the gap. Germline V gene lookup returns CDR1 MNHEY and CDR2 SVGAGI. This CDR3 region has 12 residues. CDR3 DNA sequence: TGTGCCAGCAGCCTCAGTAACAATGAGCAGTTCTTC. Amino acids: CASSLSNNEQFF.

Comment on this clone: This same CDR3 is encoded by further DNA sequences in the sample. The chain combines TRBV5-1 with TRBJ1-5; 8 nucleotides align to TRBD1. V was pared by 4 bases and J by 5 bases, with 2 bases of the junction left unmatched. Per the germline V gene, CDR1 is SGHRS and CDR2 is YFSETQ. The CDR3 has 13 residues. The CDR3 DNA is TGCGCCAGCAGCCCGGACAGGGATCAGCCCCAGCATTTT. Protein: CASSPDRDQPQHF.

The sample holds a few counts of this clone. The CDR3 DNA is TGTGCCAGCAGTGAATTTGAGGAGGCGGCGGGCTACACCTTC. Encoded protein: CASSEFEEAAGYTF. The chain joins TRBV25-1 to TRBJ1-2; D not resolved. The CDR3 contains 14 residues. Germline V gives CDR1 MGHDK, CDR2 SYGVNS. V gave up 1 base and J gave up 8 bases, with 14 bases separating them.

The rearrangement uses TRBV6-5 and TRBJ2-2; the D gene is possibly TRBD2 (5 bases). Germline assignment: CDR1 MNHEY and CDR2 SVGAGI. The CDR3 has 14 residues. V lost 6 bases to trimming and J lost 4 bases, with 12 bases between them. In DNA, the CDR3 is TGTGCCAGCAGCCTAATTCGGGGCACCGGGGAGCTGTTTTTT. Its protein product is CASSLIRGTGELFF.

The chain is built from TRBV2 and TRBJ2-7; D perhaps matches TRBD1 (5 bases). CDR3 length equals 15 residues. Trimming shortened V by 4 bases and J by 7 bases, and 20 bases separated the two germline ends. Germline assignment: CDR1 SNHLY and CDR2 FYNNEI. CDR3 sequence: CASSVRSDSITEQYF. In nucleotides, the CDR3 is TGTGCCAGCAGTGTTCGGTCAGACAGTATCACAGAGCAGTACTTC.

The chain recombines TRBV2 with TRBJ1-4, with D possibly being TRBD1 (6 bases). Germline V CDR1 and CDR2: SNHLY, FYNNEI. This CDR3 region has 15 residues. Between the trimmed V and J ends, which lost 3 bases and 10 bases, there was a span of 18 bases. CDR3 nucleotide sequence: TGTGCCAGCAGTGACCTCCGAACAGGGACGGGAAAACTGTTTTTT. Amino acids: CASSDLRTGTGKLFF.

The gene calls are TRBV11-2 and TRBJ1-2; D gene uncertain. The V end lost 0 bases, the J end lost 7 bases, and 9 bases lay between the germline ends. Germline CDR1 SGHAT, CDR2 FQNNGV. CDR3 length: 13 amino acids. CDR3 nucleotide sequence: TGTGCCAGCAGCTTAGATATTGGGGTTGGCTACACCTTC. Protein sequence: CASSLDIGVGYTF.

This chain connects TRBV28 to TRBJ1-5, with D possibly matching TRBD1 (5 bases). CDR1 and CDR2 from the germline V gene are MDHEN and SYDVKM. The CDR3 length is 16 residues. V lost 6 bases to trimming and J lost 3 bases, with 18 bases between them. The CDR3 DNA reads TGTGCCAGCAGCATTTCGGGCGGGGACCCCAATCAGCCCCAGCATTTT. Its translation: CASSISGGDPNQPQHF.

The chain employs TRBV6-5 and TRBJ2-2; D remains ambiguous. CDR1 MNHEY and CDR2 SVGAGI come from the germline V gene. This CDR3 is 15 amino acids long. Trimming left V 6 bases short and J 3 bases short, with 14 bases between. The CDR3, as DNA: TGTGCCAGCAGAAGGGCTGGACGGGACACCGGGGAGCTGTTTTTT. It is translated as CASRRAGRDTGELFF.

Only one count was recorded for this clone. The V gene is TRBV5-1, the J gene TRBJ2-1; TRBD2 matches 10 bases. Germline loops: CDR1 SGHRS, CDR2 YFSETQ. The CDR3 runs to 15 residues. The V gene end was trimmed by 0 bases and the J gene end by 8 bases; junction bases not matched to a gene: 5. The CDR3 nucleotides read TGCGCCAGCAGCTTGGCTACTAGCGGGATCGATGAGCAGTTCTTC. Encoded protein: CASSLATSGIDEQFF.

The chain joins TRBV5-1 to TRBJ1-2; the D is unclear. The ends were cut back, 0 bases at V and 6 bases at J, with 6 bases in the middle. In germline, CDR1 is SGHRS, CDR2 YFSETQ. The CDR3 spans 12 residues. The chain's CDR3 is CASSLEGNGYTF. The CDR3 DNA reads TGCGCCAGCAGCTTGGAAGGTAATGGCTACACCTTC.

The V call is TRBV5-1, the J call TRBJ1-1; 9 bases align to TRBD1. The ends lost 2 bases at V and 4 bases at J; junction bases unmatched: 3. The CDR3 extends over 14 amino acids. Germline-derived CDR1 and CDR2 are SGHRS and YFSETQ. Written as DNA, the CDR3 is TGCGCCAGCAGCTTTTGGGACAGGGTCACTGAAGCTTTCTTT. Translated: CASSFWDRVTEAFF. Complete variable domain (other parts from reference TRBV5-1 and TRBJ1-1): KAGVTQTPRYLIKTRGQQVTLSCSPISGHRSVSWYQQTPGQGLQFLFEYFSETQRNKGNFPGRFSGRQFSNSRSEMNVSTLELGDSALYLCASSFWDRVTEAFFGQGTRLTVV.

The chain has TRBV6-5 and TRBJ1-1; 11 bases agree with TRBD1. This CDR3 is built from 13 residues. The germline V gene has CDR1 MNHEY and CDR2 SVGAGI. V trimming: 10 bases; J trimming: 5 bases; junction bases outside the gene matches: 6. The CDR3 nucleotides read TGTGCCACACTGGACAGGGGGCAAACTGAAGCTTTCTTT. Translated: CATLDRGQTEAFF.